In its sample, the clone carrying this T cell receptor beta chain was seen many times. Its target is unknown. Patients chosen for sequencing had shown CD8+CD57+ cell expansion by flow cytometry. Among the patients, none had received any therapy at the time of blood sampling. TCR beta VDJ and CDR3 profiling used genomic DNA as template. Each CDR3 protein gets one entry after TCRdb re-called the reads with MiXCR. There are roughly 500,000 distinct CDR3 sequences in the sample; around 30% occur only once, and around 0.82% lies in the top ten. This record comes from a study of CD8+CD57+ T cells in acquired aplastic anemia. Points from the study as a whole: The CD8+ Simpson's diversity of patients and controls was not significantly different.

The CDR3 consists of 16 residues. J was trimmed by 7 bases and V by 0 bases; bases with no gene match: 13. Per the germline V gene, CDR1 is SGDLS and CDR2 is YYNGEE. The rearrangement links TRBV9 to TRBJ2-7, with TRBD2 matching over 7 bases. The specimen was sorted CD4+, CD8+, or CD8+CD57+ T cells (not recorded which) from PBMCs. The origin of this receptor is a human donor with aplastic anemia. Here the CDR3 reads CASSVGTGGAVGEQYF. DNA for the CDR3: TGTGCCAGCAGCGTAGGTACGGGAGGCGCGGTGGGGGAGCAGTACTTC.